Detailed here is one T cell receptor (beta chain). This specimen belongs to a study of Tregs in tolerant kidney transplant recipients. The nonmyeloablative bone marrow transplants came from related graft donors, with transient mixed chimerism. Unstimulated regulatory T cells (CD4+CD25+CD127-), CD4+CD25- non-regulatory cells, CD4 and CD8 cells were FACS-sorted from thawed PBMCs. The V and J ends lost 6 bases and 1 base respectively, with 19 bases between them. The CDR3 loop spans 16 amino acids. CDR1 and CDR2 (germline): SGHRS, YFSETQ. TCRdb's table, derived via immunoSEQ multiplex PCR, lists solely in-frame clones and lacks some. The sample shows 55,000 to 75,000 clones, around 87% of them seen only once.

The starting material was CD4+ T cells from blood (PBMCs), obtained 6 months after the transplant. This receptor was taken from a human patient who received a combined kidney and bone marrow transplant. Some T cells may have come from the graft donor. This sequence joins TRBV5-1 and TRBJ1-1; the D gene is possibly TRBD1 (6 bases). The CDR3 DNA is TGCGCCAGCACCTCCTACGTAGGGGGGGCGAACACTGAAGCTTTCTTT. It specifies CASTSYVGGANTEAFF.